This T cell receptor (beta chain) comes out of a study of spatial heterogeneity in lung cancer. Trimming stripped 4 bases from V and 2 bases from J, with 8 bases between. This CDR3 comprises 13 residues. MiXCR was run by TCRdb on the 5' RACE reads, yielding one entry per CDR3 protein. In the table there are 16,000 or so distinct CDR3 sequences, 6.5% to 8% of which are singletons. Time point of the sample: sample taken at primary tumor resection. The study's findings and limits: Ubiquitous and regional nonsynonymous mutations were tracked by counts of ubiquitous and regional expanded TCRs, respectively. The study found that expanded intratumoral alpha and beta TCR counts tracked tumor mutation counts.

About this clonotype: Its target is unknown. Found in a library prepared for alpha chains, this beta chain is an off-target read, and its abundance has little meaning.

The V gene is TRBV23-1, the J gene TRBJ1-1, with D uncertain. TRBV23-1 is an ORF; its function is uncertain. Specimen: lung tumor tissue, collected at surgery. The TCR originated in a female donor with early-stage non-small cell lung cancer. CDR3 sequence (DNA): TGCGCCAGCAGTCTTGGCGGCAACACTGAAGCTTTCTTT. Its translation is CASSLGGNTEAFF.